Following are 30 T cell receptor beta chains from one sample sequenced in a study of OX40 agonist ivuxolimab in advanced cancers. Only in-frame clones appear in the TCRdb table, and some are missing; sequencing was by immunoSEQ multiplex PCR. The sample consists of 98,000 or so clones, 85% to 90% of them appearing once. This material consisted of CD4+ or CD8+ T cells sorted from blood, taken in a trial of the OX40 agonist ivuxolimab. These receptors were taken from an adult with an advanced solid tumor such as melanoma, head and neck, liver or kidney cancer.

V and J are TRBV30 and TRBJ1-6; 8 bases map to TRBD1. Germline trimming cut 3 bases from V and 9 bases from J; bases unmatched to any gene: 4. The germline CDR1 and CDR2 sequences are GTSNPN and SVGIG (reference sequence). The CDR3 has 13 residues. CDR3 sequence reads: CAWSQDRGSPLHF. The CDR3 DNA reads TGTGCCTGGAGCCAAGACAGGGGTTCACCCCTCCACTTT. Filled out from reference TRBV30 and TRBJ1-6, the complete variable domain reads SQTIHQWPATLVQPVGSPLSLECTVEGTSNPNLYWYRQAAGRGLQLLFYSVGIGQISSEVPQNLSASRPQDRQFILSSKKLLLSDSGFYLCAWSQDRGSPLHFGNGTRLTVT.

The sample holds one count of this clone. The chain's CDR3 is CASSMSPRPTGSAEAFF. The DNA for the CDR3 is TGTGCCAGTAGTATGTCCCCTCGACCTACAGGGTCGGCTGAAGCTTTCTTT. V is TRBV19 and J is TRBJ1-1; possible D gene TRBD1, 6 bases. Trimming cost V 3 bases and J 6 bases, with 23 bases left between them. The CDR3 is made up of 17 amino acids. Germline V CDR1 and CDR2: LNHDA, SQIVND (reference sequence).

The chain employs TRBV4-1 and TRBJ2-5; D might be TRBD1 (5 bases). V lost 0 bases, J lost 5 bases, and 19 bases lay in between. This CDR3 has 17 residues. Germline-derived CDR1 and CDR2 are MGHRA and YSYEKL. CDR3 nucleotides: TGCGCCAGCAGCCAAGAATGGGGCGGTAGGGGCCGGGAGACCCAGTACTTC. It encodes CASSQEWGGRGRETQYF.

The table lists this clone with many counts. The rearrangement links TRBV15 to TRBJ1-1; tentative D call: TRBD1 (5 bases). V lost 3 bases, J lost 1 base, and 12 bases lay in between. CDR1 LNHNV and CDR2 YYDKDF come from the germline V gene (reference sequence). The CDR3 loop spans 15 amino acids. CDR3 protein: CATSRGPAENTEAFF. In DNA form, the CDR3 reads TGTGCCACCAGCAGGGGACCCGCGGAGAACACTGAAGCTTTCTTT. The full variable domain, completed using reference TRBV15 and TRBJ1-1, is DAMVIQNPRYQVTQFGKPVTLSCSQTLNHNVMYWYQQKSSQAPKLLFHYYDKDFNNEADTPDNFQSRRPNTSFCFLDIRSPGLGDTAMYLCATSRGPAENTEAFFGQGTRLTVV.

V is TRBV9 and J is TRBJ2-2; 7 nucleotides match TRBD1. V lost 3 bases and J lost 1; bases outside the gene matches: 3. There are 15 residues in the CDR3. Germline CDR1 and CDR2: SGDLS and YYNGEE. CDR3 bases: TGTGCCAGCAGCGCGGGACAGATGAACACCGGGGAGCTGTTTTTT. Protein sequence: CASSAGQMNTGELFF.

The chain has TRBV4-2 and TRBJ2-5, with TRBD1 matching 7 bases. CDR1 and CDR2 (germline): LGHNA, YNFKEQ. The CDR3 runs to 14 residues. The V segment lost 4 bases and the J segment 5 bases; nucleotides outside the gene matches: 7. CDR3 sequence: CASSLGQVPETQYF. The DNA for the CDR3 is TGTGCCAGCAGCCTTGGACAGGTCCCCGAGACCCAGTACTTC.

V gene TRBV4-2 combines with J gene TRBJ1-5; D is ambiguous. CDR1 and CDR2 from the germline V gene are LGHNA and YNFKEQ. The CDR3 contains 17 residues. Deletions cut 0 bases from V and 1 base from J, with 13 bases between. CDR3 sequence: CASSQDSLFGSNQPQHF. CDR3 DNA sequence: TGTGCCAGCAGCCAAGATTCACTCTTTGGGAGCAATCAGCCCCAGCATTTT.

The chain links TRBV25-1 to TRBJ2-6; D is unresolved. Germline V gene sequence: CDR1 MGHDK, CDR2 SYGVNS. The CDR3 is 16 amino acids. Trimming removed 3 bases from V and 2 bases from J, with 11 bases in between. The CDR3 region is CASSDQHLPGANVLTF. In nucleotides, the CDR3 is TGTGCCAGCAGTGACCAGCACCTACCTGGGGCCAACGTCCTGACTTTC. Variable domain in full (rest from reference TRBV25-1 and TRBJ2-6): EADIYQTPRYLVIGTGKKITLECSQTMGHDKMYWYQQDPGMELHLIHYSYGVNSTEKGDLSSESTVSRIRTEHFPLTLESARPSHTSQYLCASSDQHLPGANVLTFGAGSRLTVL.

The rearrangement uses TRBV6-5 and TRBJ1-4, with 9 positions matching TRBD1. V was clipped by 6 bases and J by 5 bases; unmatched bases: 4. The CDR3 loop spans 14 amino acids. The germline V gene has CDR1 MNHEY and CDR2 SVGAGI. The chain's CDR3 is CASSRDRENEKLFF. The CDR3 nucleotides read TGTGCCAGCAGCCGGGACAGGGAAAATGAAAAACTGTTTTTT.

The chain joins TRBV28 to TRBJ1-1; the match to TRBD1 covers 10 bases. Per germline, CDR1 MDHEN and CDR2 SYDVKM. With V trimmed by 6 bases and J by 11 bases, 12 bases remained unmatched. CDR3 length equals 14 residues. The CDR3 loop is CASRPPGQGREAFF. CDR3 DNA: TGTGCCAGCAGGCCACCGGGACAGGGGAGGGAGGCTTTCTTT.

J is TRBJ1-6 and V is TRBV6-5; D is uncertain. The CDR3 consists of 14 residues. Germline V gene lookup returns CDR1 MNHEY and CDR2 SVGAGI. Trimming removed 2 bases from V and 1 base from J, with 3 bases in between. This chain's CDR3 is CASSYNSYNSPLHF. For the CDR3, the DNA is TGTGCCAGCAGTTACAATTCCTATAATTCACCCCTCCACTTT.

The rearrangement uses TRBV7-9 and TRBJ2-3; 9 bases agree with TRBD2. Germline-derived CDR1 and CDR2 are SEHNR and FQNEAQ (reference sequence). This CDR3 region has 15 residues. The V gene end was trimmed by 2 bases and the J gene end by 4 bases; junction bases not matched to a gene: 4. The CDR3 spells CASSLSLAGADTQYF. The CDR3 nucleotides read TGTGCCAGCAGCTTATCACTAGCGGGTGCAGATACGCAGTATTTT.

V and J are TRBV7-2 and TRBJ2-5; 9 bases align to TRBD2. This CDR3 spans 15 amino acids. Germline V gene lookup returns CDR1 SGHTA and CDR2 FQGNSA. The V segment lost 0 bases and the J segment 5 bases; nucleotides outside the gene matches: 4. CDR3 sequence reads: CASSLASSGAETQYF. CDR3 sequence (DNA): TGTGCCAGCAGCTTAGCTTCTAGCGGGGCCGAGACCCAGTACTTC. The full variable domain, completed using reference TRBV7-2 and TRBJ2-5, is GAGVSQSPSNKVTEKGKDVELRCDPISGHTALYWYRQSLGQGLEFLIYFQGNSAPDKSGLPSDRFSAERTGGSVSTLTIQRTQQEDSAVYLCASSLASSGAETQYFGPGTRLLVL.

The chain has TRBV18 and TRBJ2-2, with D perhaps being TRBD1 or TRBD2 (5 bases each). The germline V gene encodes CDR1 KGHSH and CDR2 LQKENI. The CDR3 has 16 residues. Between the trimmed V and J ends, which lost 1 base and 3 bases, there was a span of 12 bases. CDR3 DNA sequence: TGTGCCAGCTCACCACTGTCAGGGAGTTACACCGGGGAGCTGTTTTTT. Protein product: CASSPLSGSYTGELFF.

The chain recombines TRBV5-4 with TRBJ2-7; 11 nucleotides match TRBD2. Germline trimming cut 3 bases from V and 7 bases from J; bases unmatched to any gene: 9. This CDR3 has 15 residues. Germline lookup yields CDR1 SGHNT and CDR2 YYREEE (reference sequence). The CDR3 sequence: CASSSPLAGVGEQYF. DNA for the CDR3: TGTGCCAGCAGCTCTCCACTAGCGGGAGTGGGTGAGCAGTACTTC.

The V and J genes are TRBV19 and TRBJ2-1; 9 nucleotides line up with TRBD2. The CDR3 covers 13 residues. Trimming cost V 10 bases and J 6 bases; bases outside gene matches: 7. CDR1 and CDR2 (germline): LNHDA, SQIVND (reference sequence). CDR3 sequence (DNA): TGTGCCACATCTAGCGGGATGAGCAATGAGCAGTTCTTC. Translating gives CATSSGMSNEQFF.

Points on this clone: Sequence at one end of the junction differs from germline and may be a read error. CDR3 nucleotides: TGTGCCAGCAGCCTAGCGGGGACCTCCTACAATGAGCAGTTCTTC. This sequence encodes CASSLAGTSYNEQFF. The V and J genes are TRBV7-2 and TRBJ2-1; 9 bases align to TRBD2. Germline lookup yields CDR1 SGHTA and CDR2 FQGNSA. The CDR3 spans 15 residues.

This chain links TRBV5-1 with TRBJ1-1, with D perhaps matching TRBD1 (5 bases). V lost 2 bases to trimming and J lost 1 base, with 9 bases between them. Germline V gene data show CDR1 as SGHRS and CDR2 as YFSETQ. This CDR3 contains 14 residues. The CDR3 DNA reads as TGCGCCAGCAGCTTCGGGACTACGAACACTGAAGCTTTCTTT. Translated: CASSFGTTNTEAFF.

The chain links TRBV10-1 to TRBJ2-7, with D unclear. V lost 4 bases and J 2 bases, leaving 12 bases between the germline ends. Germline V gene lookup returns CDR1 WNHNN and CDR2 SYGVQD (reference sequence). The CDR3 spans 14 residues. The CDR3 is CASSVIRIPYEQYF. CDR3 in DNA: TGCGCCAGCAGTGTGATACGGATCCCCTACGAGCAGTACTTC.

The chain couples TRBV27 to TRBJ2-3, with D perhaps matching TRBD1 (6 bases). Germline V lookup: CDR1 MNHEY, CDR2 SMNVEV (reference sequence). V shed 4 bases and J shed 3 bases, with 8 bases lying between them. The CDR3 is 13 residues long. The CDR3 DNA is TGTGCCAGCAGTTCCCAGGGGACAGATACGCAGTATTTT. This sequence encodes CASSSQGTDTQYF.

The V call is TRBV28, the J call TRBJ2-7; possibly TRBD1 for D (6 bases). Trimming took off 2 bases at V and 1 base at J, with 9 bases between the two ends. Germline-derived CDR1 and CDR2 are MDHEN and SYDVKM. The CDR3 loop spans 14 amino acids. The CDR3 DNA reads TGTGCCAGCAGTTTAAACAGGGTATCCTACGAGCAGTACTTC. Protein sequence: CASSLNRVSYEQYF.

This chain connects TRBV9 to TRBJ2-5, with D unclear. This CDR3 is built from 16 residues. V lost 0 bases to trimming and J lost 0 bases, with 12 bases between them. The germline CDR1 and CDR2 sequences are SGDLS and YYNGEE. CDR3 region: CASSVAAGDYQETQYF. The CDR3 nucleotides read TGTGCCAGCAGCGTAGCTGCAGGAGACTACCAAGAGACCCAGTACTTC. Using reference TRBV9 and TRBJ2-5 for the parts outside the CDR3, the full variable domain is DSGVTQTPKHLITATGQRVTLRCSPRSGDLSVYWYQQSLDQGLQFLIQYYNGEERAKGNILERFSAQQFPDLHSELNLSSLELGDSALYFCASSVAAGDYQETQYFGPGTRLLVL.

The genes are TRBV7-3 and TRBJ2-5, with TRBD2 as a possible D gene (5 bases). The germline gives CDR1 SGHTA, CDR2 FQGTGA. Trimming took off 5 bases at V and 7 bases at J, with 17 bases between the two ends. The CDR3 spans 14 residues. CDR3 DNA sequence: TGTGCCAGCAGCCCCGACGGTCCAAGCGGGACCCAGTACTTC. As protein: CASSPDGPSGTQYF.

The gene calls are TRBV29-1 and TRBJ2-2, with unresolved D. The germline V and J ends were trimmed by 5 bases and 4 bases, with 5 bases remaining between them. Germline loops: CDR1 SQVTM, CDR2 ANQGSEA. CDR3 length equals 11 residues. This CDR3 is CSVRATGELFF. In nucleotides, the CDR3 is TGCAGCGTTAGGGCCACCGGGGAGCTGTTTTTT.

The rearrangement joins TRBV4-3 to TRBJ2-1, with unresolved D. CDR3 length equals 14 residues. Trimming cost V 0 bases and J 9 bases, with 12 bases left between them. Germline CDR1 and CDR2: LGHNA and YSLEER. CDR3 loop: CASSQDTRSPEQFF. The CDR3 region has the DNA TGCGCCAGCAGCCAAGATACCCGCTCCCCTGAGCAGTTCTTC.

V is TRBV6-1 and J is TRBJ1-4; a weak D match, TRBD1 (6 bases). Trimming stripped 5 bases from V and 2 bases from J, with 12 bases between. The CDR3 runs 15 residues. CDR1 is MNHNS and CDR2 is SASEGT in the germline V gene. The CDR3 nucleotides are TGTGCCAGCAGTCTTGTTAGGGGGACTAATGAAAAACTGTTTTTT. Protein: CASSLVRGTNEKLFF.

This chain joins TRBV4-2 and TRBJ2-1, with 14 nucleotides matching TRBD2. V shed 4 bases and J 2 bases; nucleotides not matched to a gene: 4. The CDR3 has 17 residues. The V gene's germline CDR1 is LGHNA and CDR2 YNFKEQ. CDR3 in amino acids: CASSLGLAGGPYNEQFF. CDR3 bases: TGTGCCAGCAGCCTCGGACTAGCGGGAGGCCCCTACAATGAGCAGTTCTTC.

The chain is built from TRBV5-1 and TRBJ1-5, with D possibly being TRBD1 (6 bases). CDR1 is SGHRS and CDR2 is YFSETQ in the germline V gene. V lost 2 bases and J lost 0, with 18 bases in between. The CDR3 loop spans 18 amino acids. CDR3 in amino acids: CASSLYPSGQNSNQPQHF. CDR3 sequence (DNA): TGCGCCAGCAGCTTATATCCGTCAGGACAGAATAGCAATCAGCCCCAGCATTTT.

The J gene is TRBJ2-3, the V gene TRBV7-2; 9 bases map to TRBD1. Germline loops: CDR1 SGHTA, CDR2 FQGNSA. The CDR3 has 14 residues. The V and J ends lost 5 bases and 5 bases, in that order; junction bases with no gene match: 5. Here the CDR3 reads CASSPDRGGDTQYF. The CDR3 DNA reads TGTGCCAGCAGCCCTGACAGGGGGGGAGATACGCAGTATTTT.

The chain recombines TRBV6-4 with TRBJ1-4; no reliable D call. CDR3 length: 14 residues. The germline V gene has CDR1 MRHNA and CDR2 SNTAGT. Trimming left V 7 bases short and J 3 bases short, with 12 bases between. CDR3 in amino acids: CASIDPSANEKLFF. CDR3 in DNA: TGTGCCAGCATAGATCCTTCAGCTAATGAAAAACTGTTTTTT.